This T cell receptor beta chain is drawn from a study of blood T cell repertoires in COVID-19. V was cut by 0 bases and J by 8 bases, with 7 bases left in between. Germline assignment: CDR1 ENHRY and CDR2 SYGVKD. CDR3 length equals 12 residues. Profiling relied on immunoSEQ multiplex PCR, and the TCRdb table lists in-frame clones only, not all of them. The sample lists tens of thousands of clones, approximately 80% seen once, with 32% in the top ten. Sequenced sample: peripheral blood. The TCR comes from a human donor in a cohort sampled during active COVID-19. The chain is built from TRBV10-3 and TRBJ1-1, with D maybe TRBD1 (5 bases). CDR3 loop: CAISESYREAFF. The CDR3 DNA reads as TGTGCCATCAGTGAGTCGTACAGGGAAGCTTTCTTT.